The sequence of this T cell receptor (beta chain) was determined in a study of Tregs in tolerant kidney transplant recipients. Measured with immunoSEQ multiplex PCR; TCRdb has only the in-frame clones, and not every one. The data contain 50,000 to 85,000 clones, around 90% of them seen just once; the ten biggest clones take up roughly 11%. Unstimulated Tregs (CD4+CD25+CD127-) and CD4+CD25- non-Tregs were sorted from PBMCs. V gave up 8 bases and J gave up 8 bases; unmatched junction bases: 12. Germline V gene data show CDR1 as LNHDA and CDR2 as SQIVND (reference sequence). This CDR3 contains 15 residues.

This sequence joins TRBV19 and TRBJ1-2; 12 nucleotides align to TRBD1. Specimen: CD8+ T cells from blood, collected before the transplant. The receptor's source is a human donor who received a combined kidney and bone marrow transplant. The CDR3 nucleotides read TGTGCCAGTGGTCGTGGGACAGGGGGCTTTGGGGGCTACACCTTC. Protein product: CASGRGTGGFGGYTF.